This T cell receptor (beta chain) was found in a study of neurological immune-mediated disorders. Study conclusions and caveats: No clinical or MRI feature was associated with the multiple sclerosis repertoire cluster.

TCRdb ran MiXCR on the 5' RACE reads and lists one entry per CDR3 protein. The table includes about 70,000 distinct CDR3 sequences, 4.5% to 6% detected once. The CDR3 covers 14 residues. Looked up from germline, CDR1 is MNHEY and CDR2 is SVGAGI. Losses at the gene ends were 6 bases for V and 0 bases for J; bases not matched to a gene: 5. This clonotype was seen ten or more times. Its specificity is not known. The sequence was obtained from a woman aged 70-85 years with multiple sclerosis. The sample comprised PBMCs. The chain links TRBV6-5 to TRBJ2-7; 7 bases are shared with TRBD2. The CDR3 DNA reads as TGTGCCAGCAGCAGAGCGGGATTCTCCTACGAGCAGTACTTC. Translating it yields CASSRAGFSYEQYF.